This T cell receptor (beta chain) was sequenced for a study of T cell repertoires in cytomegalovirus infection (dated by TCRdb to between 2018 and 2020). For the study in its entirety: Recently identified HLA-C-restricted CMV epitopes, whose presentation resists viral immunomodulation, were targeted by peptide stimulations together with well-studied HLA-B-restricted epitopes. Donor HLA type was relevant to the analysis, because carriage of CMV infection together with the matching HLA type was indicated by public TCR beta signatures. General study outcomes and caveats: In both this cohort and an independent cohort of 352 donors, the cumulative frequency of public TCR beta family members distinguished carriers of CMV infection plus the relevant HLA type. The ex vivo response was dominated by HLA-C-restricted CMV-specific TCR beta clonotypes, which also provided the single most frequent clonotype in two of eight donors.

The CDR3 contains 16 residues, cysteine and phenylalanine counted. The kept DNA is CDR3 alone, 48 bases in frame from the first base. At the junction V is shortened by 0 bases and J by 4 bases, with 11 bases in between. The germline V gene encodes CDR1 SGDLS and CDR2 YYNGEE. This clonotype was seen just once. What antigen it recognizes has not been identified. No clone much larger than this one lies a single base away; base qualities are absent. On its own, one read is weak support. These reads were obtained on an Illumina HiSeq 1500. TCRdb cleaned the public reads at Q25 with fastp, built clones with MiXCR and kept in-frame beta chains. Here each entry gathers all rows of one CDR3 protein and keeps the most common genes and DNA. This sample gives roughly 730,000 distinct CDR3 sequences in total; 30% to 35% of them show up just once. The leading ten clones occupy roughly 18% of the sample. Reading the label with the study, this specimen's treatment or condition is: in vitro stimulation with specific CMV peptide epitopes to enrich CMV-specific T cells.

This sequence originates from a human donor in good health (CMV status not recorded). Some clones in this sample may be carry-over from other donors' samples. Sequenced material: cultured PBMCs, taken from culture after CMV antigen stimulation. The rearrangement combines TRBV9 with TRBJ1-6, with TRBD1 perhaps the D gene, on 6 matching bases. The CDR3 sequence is CASSVAPQGYNSPLHF. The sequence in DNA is TGTGCCAGCAGCGTAGCTCCACAGGGTTATAATTCACCCCTCCACTTT. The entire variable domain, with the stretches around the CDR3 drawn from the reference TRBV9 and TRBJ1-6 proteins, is DSGVTQTPKHLITATGQRVTLRCSPRSGDLSVYWYQQSLDQGLQFLIQYYNGEERAKGNILERFSAQQFPDLHSELNLSSLELGDSALYFCASSVAPQGYNSPLHFGNGTRLTVT.